One T cell receptor beta chain is described in this entry. What it recognizes is unknown. Some clones are missing from TCRdb's copy, which holds only in-frame ones; the method was immunoSEQ multiplex PCR. The sample lists about 120,000 clones, 75% to 95% occurring once. The entry originates in a study of T cell responses to AZD1222 COVID-19 vaccine. Study-wide results and limits: Only five to seven AZD1222 recipients were seropositive at baseline. Spike regions recognized by vaccine-associated CD4 TCRs spanned the protein, led by 160-218 and 743-854.

CDR3 length equals 15 residues. The germline gives CDR1 MNHEY, CDR2 SVGEGT. The V end lost 4 bases, the J end lost 2 bases, and 13 bases lay between the germline ends. The sample was peripheral blood, taken 28 days after the second dose of the MenACWY control vaccine. V and J are TRBV6-2 or TRBV6-3 and TRBJ2-3; D is unclear. The clonotype was recovered from an adult who received the MenACWY meningococcal vaccine as a control. CDR3 region: CASSLVNTITDTQYF. CDR3 DNA sequence: TGTGCCAGCAGTTTGGTCAACACTATCACAGATACGCAGTATTTT.